Each of the 5 T cell receptor beta chains below was sequenced from the same sample in a study of cytomegalovirus exposure and HLA in healthy donors. In the PCR, 60 Vbeta and 13 Jbeta primers were used. Sequencing used immunoSEQ multiplex PCR; TCRdb keeps in-frame clones, though not all of them. The repertoire includes under 200,000 clones, roughly 78% of them detected once, and roughly 0.64% sits in the top ten. Sequencing was done on a sample of PBMCs. The receptors shown here come from a woman in her forties in good health and CMV-seronegative.

CDR3 DNA: TGTGCCAGCAGCCCCTCCGAGGACTCCCGAGATGAGCAGTTCTTC. Its translation: CASSPSEDSRDEQFF. The chain recombines TRBV4-2 with TRBJ2-1; D perhaps matches TRBD2 (5 bases). Trimming stripped 4 bases from V and 8 bases from J, with 18 bases between. This CDR3 contains 15 residues. Germline V gives CDR1 LGHNA, CDR2 YNFKEQ.

This clone was observed a handful of times. The chain is built from TRBV7-3 and TRBJ2-2, with 12 bases that match TRBD2. The germline CDR1 and CDR2 sequences are SGHTA and FQGTGA. The CDR3 loop spans 17 amino acids. V gave up 5 bases and J gave up 8 bases; unmatched junction bases: 12. The CDR3 loop is CASSARLAGVGRGELFF. In nucleotides, the CDR3 is TGTGCCAGCAGCGCCCGACTAGCGGGAGTCGGTCGAGGGGAGCTGTTTTTT.

The table lists this clone with a few counts. V and J are TRBV7-9 and TRBJ1-6; 7 bases match TRBD1. With V trimmed by 5 bases and J by 7 bases, 8 bases remained unmatched. Germline CDR1 reads SEHNR; CDR2 reads FQNEAQ (reference sequence). This CDR3 spans 15 amino acids. In DNA form, the CDR3 reads TGTGCCAGCAGCAAAGCCGGGACAGCGAATTCACCCCTCCACTTT. It specifies CASSKAGTANSPLHF.

This chain links TRBV4-3 with TRBJ2-7; D unresolved. Trimming removed 0 bases from V and 7 bases from J, with 10 bases in between. In germline, CDR1 is LGHNA, CDR2 YSLEER. CDR3 length: 13 amino acids. CDR3 loop: CASSQDASREQYF. CDR3 coding DNA: TGCGCCAGCAGCCAAGATGCCAGCAGGGAGCAGTACTTC.

This chain joins TRBV10-3 and TRBJ2-3, with 11 bases fitting TRBD2. The trim removed 3 bases at V and 2 bases at J, leaving 1 base unmatched. The germline CDR1 and CDR2 sequences are ENHRY and SYGVKD. The CDR3 is made up of 15 amino acids. CDR3 protein: CAISELAGATDTQYF. Here the CDR3 DNA reads TGTGCCATCAGTGAACTAGCGGGAGCCACAGATACGCAGTATTTT.